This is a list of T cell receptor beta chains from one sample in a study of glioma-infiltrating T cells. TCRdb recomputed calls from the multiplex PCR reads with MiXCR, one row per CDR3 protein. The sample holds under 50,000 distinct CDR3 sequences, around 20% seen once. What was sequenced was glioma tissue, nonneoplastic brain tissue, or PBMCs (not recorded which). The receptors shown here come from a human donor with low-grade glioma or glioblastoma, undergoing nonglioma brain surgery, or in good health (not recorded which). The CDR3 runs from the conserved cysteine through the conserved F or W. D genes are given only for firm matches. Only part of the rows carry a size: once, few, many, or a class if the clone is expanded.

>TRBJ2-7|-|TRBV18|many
CASSPGGGSYEQYF
TGTGCCAGCTCACCCGGAGGGGGCTCCTACGAGCAGTACTTC
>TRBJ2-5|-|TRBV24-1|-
CATCSPTWQGQETQYF
TGTGCCACCTGTAGTCCTACATGGCAGGGCCAAGAGACCCAGTACTTC
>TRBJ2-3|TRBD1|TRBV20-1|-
CSARPLEADRVGDTQYF
TGCAGTGCTAGACCCCTAGAGGCAGACAGGGTTGGAGATACGCAGTATTTT
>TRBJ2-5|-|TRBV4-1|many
CASSPVYSGAQETQYF
TGCGCCAGCAGCCCAGTTTACTCGGGAGCTCAAGAGACCCAGTACTTC
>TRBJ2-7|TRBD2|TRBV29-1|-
CSAVGLAGSSYEQYF
TGCAGCGCCGTCGGACTAGCGGGGAGCTCCTACGAGCAGTACTTC
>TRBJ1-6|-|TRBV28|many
CASSLGASTGYNSPLHF
TGTGCCAGCAGTTTAGGGGCTAGCACAGGCTATAATTCACCCCTCCACTTT
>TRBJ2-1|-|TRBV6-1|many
CASSEVSIYNEQFF
TGTGCCAGCAGTGAAGTCTCTATATACAATGAGCAGTTCTTC
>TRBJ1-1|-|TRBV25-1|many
CASSETEVEAFF
TGTGCCAGCAGTGAAACGGAGGTGGAAGCTTTCTTT
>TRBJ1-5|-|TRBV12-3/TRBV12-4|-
CASSFRINRPQHF
TGTGCCAGCAGTTTTAGGATCAATCGGCCCCAGCATTTT
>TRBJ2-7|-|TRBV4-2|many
CASSPGPKNILRLYF
TGTGCCAGCAGCCCCGGACCGAAAAATATCCTACGGCTGTACTTC
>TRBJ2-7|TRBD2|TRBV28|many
CASSLIIAGGAHEQYF
TGTGCCAGCAGTCTGATTATAGCGGGGGGCGCCCACGAGCAGTACTTC
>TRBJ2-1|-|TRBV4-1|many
CASSQEIWGHEQFF
TGCGCCAGCAGCCAAGAGATCTGGGGTCATGAGCAGTTCTTC